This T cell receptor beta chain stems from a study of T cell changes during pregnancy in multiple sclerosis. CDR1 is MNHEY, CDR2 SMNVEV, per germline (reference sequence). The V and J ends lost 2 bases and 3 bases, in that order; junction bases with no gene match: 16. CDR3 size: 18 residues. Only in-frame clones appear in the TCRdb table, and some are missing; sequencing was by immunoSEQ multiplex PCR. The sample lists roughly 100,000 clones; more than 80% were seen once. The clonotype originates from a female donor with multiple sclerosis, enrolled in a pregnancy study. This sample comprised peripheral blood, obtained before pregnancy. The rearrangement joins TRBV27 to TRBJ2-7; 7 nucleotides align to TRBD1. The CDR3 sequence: CASSLLPPGTDEGYEQYF. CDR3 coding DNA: TGTGCCAGCAGTTTACTCCCCCCCGGGACAGATGAGGGCTACGAGCAGTACTTC.